The 13 T cell receptor beta chains below were found in one sample sequenced in a study of a mutant IDH1 vaccine in newly diagnosed glioma. Using immunoSEQ multiplex PCR, the repertoire was profiled, and TCRdb retains in-frame clones only, with some absent. This table has about 60,000 clones, around 80% appearing once. For these TCRs, the target antigens are not known. Stated time point: week 11, during vaccination. One vaccine dose held 300 ug of mutant IDH1 20-mer peptide and came with topical imiquimod. Material: PBMCs, obtained from a glioma patient whose treatment included an IDH1 peptide vaccine. All receptors derive from a man aged 30-40 years with glioma.

This clone was seen a handful of times. This rearrangement joins TRBV27 to TRBJ2-7, with 7 bases that match TRBD1. The germline gives CDR1 MNHEY, CDR2 SMNVEV (reference sequence). V was pared by 5 bases and J by 2 bases, with 3 bases of the junction left unmatched. The CDR3 consists of 13 residues. Here the CDR3 reads CASSRDRAYEQYF. The CDR3 DNA reads TGTGCCAGCAGTCGTGACAGGGCCTACGAGCAGTACTTC.

The chain recombines TRBV7-7 with TRBJ2-5; D is possibly TRBD2 (5 bases). Germline V lookup: CDR1 SSHAT, CDR2 FNYEAQ (reference sequence). Deletions cut 0 bases from V and 7 bases from J, with 9 bases between. CDR3 length: 13 residues. The CDR3 bases are TGTGCCAGCAGCTTAGCGGAGGCGGGGACCCAGTACTTC. This sequence encodes CASSLAEAGTQYF. Full variable domain (outside the CDR3, taken from reference TRBV7-7 and TRBJ2-5): GAGVSQSPRYKVTKRGQDVTLRCDPISSHATLYWYQQALGQGPEFLTYFNYEAQPDKSGLPSDRFSAERPEGSISTLTIQRTEQRDSAMYRCASSLAEAGTQYFGPGTRLLVL.

The genes are TRBV18 and TRBJ1-2, with D perhaps TRBD1 (5 bases). V lost 0 bases, J lost 4 bases, and 18 bases lay in between. Germline V lookup: CDR1 KGHSH, CDR2 LQKENI. The CDR3 runs to 17 residues. In DNA, the CDR3 is TGTGCCAGCTCACCACCGGGGGTGGCCAGGGTATTCTATGGCTACACCTTC. Translating it yields CASSPPGVARVFYGYTF.

The rearrangement joins TRBV7-8 to TRBJ1-1, with 8 bases matching TRBD1. The CDR3 is 16 residues long. The V segment lost 1 base and the J segment 10 bases; nucleotides outside the gene matches: 14. Germline assignment: CDR1 SGHVS and CDR2 FQNEAQ. In DNA, the CDR3 is TGTGCCAGCAGCTTAGTCGACAGGACAGGGATACCTGGAGCTTTCTTT. This codes for CASSLVDRTGIPGAFF.

This sequence joins TRBV9 and TRBJ1-4, with a possible D match to TRBD1 (6 bases). CDR3 size: 15 residues. Deletions cut 3 bases from V and 11 bases from J, with 20 bases between. CDR1 and CDR2 (germline): SGDLS, YYNGEE. CDR3 in amino acids: CASSAGTLSTGKLFF. The CDR3 DNA follows: TGTGCCAGCAGCGCAGGGACATTAAGCACGGGGAAACTGTTTTTT.

V is TRBV25-1 and J is TRBJ1-2; TRBD1 matches 9 bases. Unmatched junction bases numbered 8, after V lost 1 base and J lost 5 bases. This CDR3 contains 16 residues. Germline-derived CDR1 and CDR2 are MGHDK and SYGVNS. DNA for the CDR3: TGTGCCAGCAGTGAATTTTCGGGACAGGGTGCTTATGGCTACACCTTC. Translating gives CASSEFSGQGAYGYTF.

The V gene is TRBV25-1, the J gene TRBJ1-3; D call uncertain. The CDR3 spans 17 residues. V was shortened by 5 bases and J by 0 bases, with 17 bases between the two germline ends. Germline CDR1 reads MGHDK; CDR2 reads SYGVNS. The CDR3 DNA reads TGTGCCAGCAGTCAAAGAGGGCAGCCCTCCTCTGGAAACACCATATATTTT. Translating it yields CASSQRGQPSSGNTIYF.

The rearrangement joins TRBV6-5 to TRBJ2-5, with 8 bases aligning to TRBD2. CDR3 size: 15 residues. Germline CDR1 and CDR2: MNHEY and SVGAGI. Trimming removed 6 bases from V and 2 bases from J; junction bases left unmatched: 8. CDR3 protein: CASSPVVAGQETQYF. In DNA, the CDR3 is TGTGCCAGCAGCCCGGTAGTAGCGGGGCAAGAGACCCAGTACTTC.

Notes on this clone: This sample also contains other DNA sequences that code for the same CDR3. V usage is TRBV9 and J usage is TRBJ2-1; D is possibly TRBD2 (5 bases). The CDR3 runs to 15 residues. Germline-derived CDR1 and CDR2 are SGDLS and YYNGEE. V was shortened by 0 bases and J by 2 bases, with 9 bases between the two germline ends. The CDR3 loop is CASSVGAGTYNEQFF. As DNA, the CDR3 is TGTGCCAGCAGCGTAGGGGCCGGGACCTACAATGAGCAGTTCTTC.

The chain joins TRBV7-2 to TRBJ2-1; D gene unclear. The CDR3 extends over 17 amino acids. V gave up 0 bases and J gave up 0 bases, with 12 bases separating them. Germline values: CDR1 SGHTA, CDR2 FQGNSA. The CDR3 DNA reads TGTGCCAGCAGCTTAGCGCTACTCCTCAGCTCCTACAATGAGCAGTTCTTC. As protein: CASSLALLLSSYNEQFF.

The chain is built from TRBV7-2 and TRBJ2-5; D is undetermined. The V gene's germline CDR1 is SGHTA and CDR2 FQGNSA. CDR3 size: 12 residues. The germline V and J ends were trimmed by 3 bases and 0 bases, with 2 bases remaining between them. The CDR3 here is CASSFNQETQYF. CDR3 nucleotide sequence: TGTGCCAGCAGCTTTAACCAAGAGACCCAGTACTTC.

This chain joins TRBV28 and TRBJ2-7; perhaps TRBD2 as D (6 bases). V shed 8 bases and J shed 0 bases, with 14 bases lying between them. This CDR3 has 14 residues. Germline CDR1 and CDR2: MDHEN and SYDVKM. In DNA form, the CDR3 reads TGTGCCAGCGGCGTGCGCGGGGTCTCCTACGAGCAGTACTTC. This sequence encodes CASGVRGVSYEQYF.

This chain uses TRBV6-5 with TRBJ1-3, with D unclear. The CDR3 has 13 residues. Per the germline V gene, CDR1 is MNHEY and CDR2 is SVGAGI. V lost 6 bases and J 2 bases, leaving 8 bases between the germline ends. Written as DNA, the CDR3 is TGTGCCAGCAGAGACGGGGCTGGAAACACCATATATTTT. Protein product: CASRDGAGNTIYF.